This T cell receptor (beta chain) originates from a study of cytotoxic CD8 clonotypes in ibrutinib-treated CLL. Method: immunoSEQ multiplex PCR; TCRdb's copy keeps in-frame clones and lacks some. The sample lists about 160,000 clones; around nine tenths were seen once. Per germline, CDR1 LGHNA and CDR2 YNFKEQ. The V gene end was trimmed by 1 base and the J gene end by 5 bases; junction bases not matched to a gene: 11. This CDR3 region has 17 residues. The input for sequencing was PBMCs, taken at disease progression, from a patient treated with ibrutinib. The chain is built from TRBV4-2 and TRBJ1-2, with 9 bases identical to TRBD1. This TCR derives from a human donor with chronic lymphocytic leukemia. CDR3 in DNA: TGTGCCAGCAGCCAAGTAATCGAGGGACAGGGAAAATATGGCTACACCTTC. Translating gives CASSQVIEGQGKYGYTF.